The clone carrying this T cell receptor (beta chain) has ten or more counts. What it binds is unknown. This record belongs to a study of T cell repertoires in cytomegalovirus infection. Overall study findings and caveats: CMV-specific HLA-C-restricted TCR beta clonotypes dominated the ex vivo response.

TCRdb redid the calling of the reads with MiXCR, one entry per CDR3 protein. The sample carries roughly 280,000 distinct CDR3 sequences, approximately 9.2% recorded once. The germline gives CDR1 SGHTA, CDR2 FQGNSA. The CDR3 is made up of 10 amino acids. The germline V and J ends were trimmed by 3 bases and 8 bases, with 1 base remaining between them. Specimen: PBMCs. This receptor was obtained from a human donor in good health (CMV status not recorded). Some clones in this sample may be carry-over from other donors' samples. This chain joins TRBV7-2 and TRBJ2-2; D not certain. The CDR3 region has the DNA TGTGCCAGCAGCTTTGGGGAGCTGTTTTTT. Translating gives CASSFGELFF.